This T cell receptor beta chain came from a study of OX40 agonist ivuxolimab in advanced cancers. About the research overall: The dose of intravenous ivuxolimab that patients received every 2 weeks ranged from 0.01 to 10 mg/kg. Treatment received earlier with anti-PD-1, anti-PD-L1 or anti-CTLA-4 agents was allowed, and over 30% had some. Study conclusions and caveats: Clonal expansion was seen in CD4+ and CD8+ blood T cells by week 6 at 0.1 to 3.0 mg/kg. The average count of expanded clones was higher among CD8+ T cells than among CD4+.

To note about this clone: Antigen specificity is unknown.

Germline CDR1 and CDR2: MDHEN and SYDVKM. The germline V and J ends were trimmed by 6 bases and 3 bases, with 21 bases remaining between them. The CDR3 extends over 17 amino acids. Profiling relied on immunoSEQ multiplex PCR, and the TCRdb table lists in-frame clones only, not all of them. The table shows about 55,000 clones, with approximately 83% occurring only once. The sequences come from CD4+ or CD8+ T cells sorted from blood, collected in a trial of the OX40 agonist ivuxolimab. This TCR came from an adult with an advanced solid tumor such as melanoma, head and neck, liver or kidney cancer. The chain combines TRBV28 with TRBJ1-5; D not certain. The CDR3 sequence is CASSRETLTWDNQPQHF. CDR3 nucleotides: TGTGCCAGCAGCCGGGAGACACTGACCTGGGACAATCAGCCCCAGCATTTT. The full variable domain, rest sourced from reference TRBV28 and TRBJ1-5, is DVKVTQSSRYLVKRTGEKVFLECVQDMDHENMFWYRQDPGLGLRLIYFSYDVKMKEKGDIPEGYSVSREKKERFSLILESASTNQTSMYLCASSRETLTWDNQPQHFGDGTRLSIL.